This note documents a single T cell receptor beta chain sequence. Its antigen is unidentified. The CDR3 sequence is 18 residues long. Trimming shortened V by 0 bases and J by 3 bases, and 18 bases separated the two germline ends. Germline CDR1 is SGHVS and CDR2 is FNYEAQ. These data are taken from a study of T cells after yellow fever vaccination. Study as a whole: Low-cell-number fractions underwent preparation using SMART-Seq v4 Ultra Low Input.

MiXCR, run by TCRdb on the 5' RACE reads, gives a single entry per CDR3 protein. The repertoire includes hundreds of thousands of distinct CDR3 sequences, around 13% of them detected once, and 2.5% to 3.5% sits in the top ten. Whole-study findings and limits: Researchers cautioned that FACS-sorted repertoires could harbor abundant clonotypes contaminating from the bulk population. Some clonotypes, a small share, were shared between CD4 and CD8 compartments.

This receptor was taken from a man between 18 and 35 years old who received the YFV17D yellow fever vaccine. The sequenced sample was CD4+ T cells sorted from PBMCs, obtained 15 days after the yellow fever booster vaccination. This chain joins TRBV7-6 and TRBJ1-5; tentative D call: TRBD1 (6 bases). CDR3 sequence: CASSLAWVWGHFNQPQHF. CDR3 bases: TGTGCCAGCAGCTTAGCGTGGGTGTGGGGACACTTCAATCAGCCCCAGCATTTT.